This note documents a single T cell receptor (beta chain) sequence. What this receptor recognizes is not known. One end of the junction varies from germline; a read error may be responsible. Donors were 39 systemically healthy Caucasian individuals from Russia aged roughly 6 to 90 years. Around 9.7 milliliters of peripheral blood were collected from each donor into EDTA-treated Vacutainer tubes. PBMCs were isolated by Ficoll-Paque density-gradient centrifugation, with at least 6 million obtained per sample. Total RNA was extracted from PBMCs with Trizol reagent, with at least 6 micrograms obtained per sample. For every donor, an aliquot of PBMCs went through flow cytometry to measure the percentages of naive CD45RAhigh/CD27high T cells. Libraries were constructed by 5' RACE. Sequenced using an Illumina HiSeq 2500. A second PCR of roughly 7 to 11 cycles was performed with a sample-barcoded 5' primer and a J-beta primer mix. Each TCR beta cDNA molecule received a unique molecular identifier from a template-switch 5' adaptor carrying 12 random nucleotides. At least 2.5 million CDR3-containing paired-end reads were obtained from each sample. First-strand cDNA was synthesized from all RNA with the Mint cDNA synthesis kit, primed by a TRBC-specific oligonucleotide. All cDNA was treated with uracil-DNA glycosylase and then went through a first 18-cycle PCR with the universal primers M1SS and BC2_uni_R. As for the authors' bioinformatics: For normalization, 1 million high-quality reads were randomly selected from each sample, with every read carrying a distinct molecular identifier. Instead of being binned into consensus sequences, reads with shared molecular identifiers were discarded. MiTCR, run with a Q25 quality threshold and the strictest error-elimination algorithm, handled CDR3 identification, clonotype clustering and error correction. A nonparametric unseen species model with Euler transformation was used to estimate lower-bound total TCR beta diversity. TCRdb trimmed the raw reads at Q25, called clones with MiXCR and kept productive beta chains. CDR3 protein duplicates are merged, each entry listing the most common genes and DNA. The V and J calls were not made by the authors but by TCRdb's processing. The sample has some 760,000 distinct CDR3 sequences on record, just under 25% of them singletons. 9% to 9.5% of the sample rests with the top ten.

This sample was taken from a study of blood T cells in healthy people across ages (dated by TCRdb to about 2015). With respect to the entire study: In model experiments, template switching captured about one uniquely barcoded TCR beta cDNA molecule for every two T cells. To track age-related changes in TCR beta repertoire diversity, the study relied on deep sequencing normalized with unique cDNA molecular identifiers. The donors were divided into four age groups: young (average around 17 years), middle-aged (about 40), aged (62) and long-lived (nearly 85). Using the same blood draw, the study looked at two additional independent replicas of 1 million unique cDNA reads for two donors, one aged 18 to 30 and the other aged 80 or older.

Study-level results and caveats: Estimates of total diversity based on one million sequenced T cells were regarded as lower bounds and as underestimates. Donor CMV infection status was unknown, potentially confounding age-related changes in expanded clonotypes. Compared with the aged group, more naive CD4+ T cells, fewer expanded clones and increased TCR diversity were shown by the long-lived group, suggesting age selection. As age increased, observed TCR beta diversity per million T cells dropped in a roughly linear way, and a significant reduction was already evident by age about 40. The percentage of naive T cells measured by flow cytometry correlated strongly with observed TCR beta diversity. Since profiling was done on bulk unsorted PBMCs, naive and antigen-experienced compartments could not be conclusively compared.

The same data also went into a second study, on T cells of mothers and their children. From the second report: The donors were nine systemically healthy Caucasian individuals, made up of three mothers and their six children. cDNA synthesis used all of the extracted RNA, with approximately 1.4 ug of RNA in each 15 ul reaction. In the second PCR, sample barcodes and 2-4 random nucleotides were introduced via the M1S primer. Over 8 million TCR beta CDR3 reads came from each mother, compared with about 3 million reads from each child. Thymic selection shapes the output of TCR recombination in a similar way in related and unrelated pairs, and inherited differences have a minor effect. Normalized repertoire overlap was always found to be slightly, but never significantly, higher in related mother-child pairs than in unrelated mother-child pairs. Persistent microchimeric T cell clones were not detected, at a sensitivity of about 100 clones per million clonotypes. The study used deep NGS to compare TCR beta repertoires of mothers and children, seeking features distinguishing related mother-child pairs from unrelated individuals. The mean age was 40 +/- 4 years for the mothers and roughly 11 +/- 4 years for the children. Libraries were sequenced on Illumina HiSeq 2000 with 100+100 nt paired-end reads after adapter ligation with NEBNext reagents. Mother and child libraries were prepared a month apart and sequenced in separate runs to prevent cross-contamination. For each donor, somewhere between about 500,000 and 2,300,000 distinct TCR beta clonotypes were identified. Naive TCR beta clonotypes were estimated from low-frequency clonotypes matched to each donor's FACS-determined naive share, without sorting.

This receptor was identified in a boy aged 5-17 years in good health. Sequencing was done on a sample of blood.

The CDR3 loop reads CVSSRDVNRYNEQFF. The DNA is as follows: TGTGTCAGCAGCCGGGACGTAAACAGGTACAATGAGCAGTTCTTC. The rearrangement joined TRBV7-9 to TRBJ2-1; the D gene may be TRBD1 or TRBD2, since each aligns over 5 bases. The CDR3 starts with the cysteine, ends with the phenylalanine, and has 15 residues. The read is trimmed to its CDR3 DNA, 45 bases read in frame from base 1. Reading the germline V gene (reference sequence) gives CDR1 SEHNR and CDR2 FQNEAQ.